The 2 T cell receptor beta chains reported below all come from one sample, sequenced in a study of blood T cell repertoires in COVID-19 (dated by TCRdb to the early 2020s). Receptor amplification or capture employed the immunoSEQ multiplex PCR assay. This immuneACCESS table, as held by TCRdb, lists in-frame sequences with V and J called but not all clones. Of the missing ones, under half trace to an unresolved V gene in checked studies; the others have no known cause. The sample table lists 190,000 or so clones, about 90% of them with a count of one. The ten largest clones add up to 0.62% of the sample. Sequenced material: peripheral blood. The receptors derive from a man aged 50 or older with acute or convalescent COVID-19.

The chain couples TRBV7-2 to TRBJ2-7; a weak D match, TRBD1 (5 bases). The length of the CDR3 is 16 residues. The V gene lost 3 bases and the J gene lost 2 bases, with 17 bases spanning the gap. Germline loops: CDR1 SGHTA, CDR2 FQGNSA. The CDR3 loop is CASSFQSGHLTYEQYF. The CDR3 nucleotides read TGTGCCAGCAGCTTTCAATCCGGACACCTCACCTACGAGCAGTACTTC.

This clone was seen a few times. V is TRBV28 and J is TRBJ1-5, with TRBD1 matching 9 bases. Germline trimming cut 2 bases from V and 4 bases from J; bases unmatched to any gene: 3. Per germline, CDR1 MDHEN and CDR2 SYDVKM. The CDR3 has 15 amino acids. CDR3 nucleotide sequence: TGTGCCAGCAGTTTACCCGGACAGGGGAATCAGCCCCAGCATTTT. Amino acids: CASSLPGQGNQPQHF.